A single sample is the source of the 11 T cell receptor beta chains below, sequenced in a study of control samples from healthy donors and cancer patients. Method: immunoSEQ multiplex PCR; TCRdb's copy keeps in-frame clones and lacks some. Counted here are 60,000 or so clones, roughly 87% occurring once; the ten biggest clones make up approximately 4%. Specimen: blood. The receptor set was obtained from a man aged 50-60 years in good health.

The gene calls are TRBV2 and TRBJ2-3; maybe TRBD1 (5 bases). The CDR3 extends over 16 amino acids. Germline V CDR1 and CDR2: SNHLY, FYNNEI. V was shortened by 4 bases and J by 0 bases, with 14 bases between the two germline ends. CDR3 nucleotide sequence: TGTGCCAGCAGTGGGGGCGGCGGACCTAGCACAGATACGCAGTATTTT. Protein product: CASSGGGGPSTDTQYF.

The chain employs TRBV10-3 and TRBJ1-2, with no clear D. With 2 bases removed from V and 6 bases from J, the gap between germline ends came to 7 bases. Germline V lookup: CDR1 ENHRY, CDR2 SYGVKD. CDR3 size: 12 residues. CDR3 coding DNA: TGTGCCATCAGTGAGCCTCCAGATGGCTACACCTTC. Its translation: CAISEPPDGYTF.

The V call is TRBV7-2, the J call TRBJ2-7, with 14 bases that match TRBD2. Trimming took 1 base from V and 2 from J; bases not matched to a gene: 4. Germline loops: CDR1 SGHTA, CDR2 FQGNSA. The CDR3 has 17 residues. As DNA, the CDR3 is TGTGCCAGCAGCTTAGGGGGGACTAGCGGGGGAGCCTACGAGCAGTACTTC. Translating it yields CASSLGGTSGGAYEQYF.

The V call is TRBV27, the J call TRBJ2-7, with 7 bases that match TRBD2. Trimming cost V 8 bases and J 2 bases; bases outside gene matches: 15. Germline V gives CDR1 MNHEY, CDR2 SMNVEV (reference sequence). The CDR3 runs to 16 residues. The CDR3 here is CASQGASGSRTYEQYF. DNA of the CDR3: TGTGCCAGCCAAGGGGCTAGCGGATCCCGGACCTACGAGCAGTACTTC.

The gene calls are TRBV4-3 and TRBJ2-1, with 11 bases lining up with TRBD2. Per germline, CDR1 LGHNA and CDR2 YSLEER. The CDR3 contains 16 residues. V lost 3 bases to trimming and J lost 6 bases; unmatched junction nucleotides: 7. The CDR3: CASSQGLAEPFNEQFF. DNA of the CDR3: TGCGCCAGCAGCCAGGGACTAGCGGAGCCTTTCAATGAGCAGTTCTTC.

In its sample, this clone was seen once. The chain links TRBV24-1 to TRBJ2-1; D is perhaps TRBD1 (6 bases). Germline V gene sequence: CDR1 KGHDR, CDR2 SFDVKD. This CDR3 region has 18 residues. The ends were cut back, 4 bases at V and 1 base at J, with 19 bases in the middle. The CDR3 loop reads CATSDTDRTSPSYNEQFF. The CDR3 nucleotides are TGTGCCACCAGTGACACAGACAGGACCAGCCCTTCCTACAATGAGCAGTTCTTC.

This chain's CDR3 is CASSPDLAGALSGELFF. CDR3 nucleotides: TGTGCCAGCTCACCAGATTTAGCGGGAGCCTTGTCCGGGGAGCTGTTTTTT. V gene TRBV18 combines with J gene TRBJ2-2; 9 nucleotides agree with TRBD2. CDR3 size: 17 residues. Losses at the gene ends were 2 bases for V and 6 bases for J; bases not matched to a gene: 10. CDR1 KGHSH and CDR2 LQKENI come from the germline V gene.

The chain recombines TRBV2 with TRBJ2-5, with D perhaps matching TRBD1 or TRBD2 (5 bases each). This CDR3 contains 13 residues. V lost 8 bases to trimming and J lost 5 bases, with 15 bases between them. CDR1 SNHLY and CDR2 FYNNEI come from the germline V gene. CDR3 sequence (DNA): TGTGCCAGCGGGACCCCCCGGCGGGAGACCCAGTACTTC. Translation: CASGTPRRETQYF.

J is TRBJ2-3 and V is TRBV10-3; D unclear. The CDR3 totals 13 residues. The germline V gene encodes CDR1 ENHRY and CDR2 SYGVKD. The V gene lost 8 bases and the J gene lost 2 bases, with 11 bases spanning the gap. CDR3 sequence: CAISDGFTDTQYF. DNA of the CDR3: TGTGCCATCTCGGACGGGTTCACAGATACGCAGTATTTT.

V is TRBV18 and J is TRBJ1-3; D is uncertain. With 2 bases removed from V and 0 bases from J, the gap between germline ends came to 8 bases. In germline, CDR1 is KGHSH, CDR2 LQKENI. The CDR3 has 15 amino acids. CDR3 region: CASSPKADSGNTIYF. CDR3 bases: TGTGCCAGCTCACCAAAGGCCGACTCTGGAAACACCATATATTTT.

The rearrangement joins TRBV28 to TRBJ2-1; 7 nucleotides match TRBD2. The V and J ends lost 5 bases and 5 bases, in that order; junction bases with no gene match: 15. Germline CDR1 MDHEN, CDR2 SYDVKM. This CDR3 is 17 amino acids long. The CDR3 protein is CASSRPLGTTKNNEQFF. CDR3 bases: TGTGCCAGCAGTCGCCCCCTCGGGACTACGAAAAACAATGAGCAGTTCTTC.